The next 2 T cell receptor beta chains were all read from a single sample in a study of T cell repertoires in aging, cancer and after chemotherapy. Peripheral blood genomic DNA, not sorted cells or RNA, was the template. Multiplex touch-down PCR with TRB-A/B primers amplified rearranged V-D-J TRB sequences. TCRdb called the multiplex PCR reads again in MiXCR, with one record for every CDR3 protein. The table has about 5,000 distinct CDR3 sequences, 21% seen once. Specimen: blood. All receptors derive from a human donor with a blood cancer.

This clonotype has a single count. The chain uses TRBV7-9 and TRBJ2-7; the match to TRBD1 covers 12 bases. Looked up from germline, CDR1 is SEHNR and CDR2 is FQNEAQ (reference sequence). CDR3 size: 14 residues. J lost 6 bases, V lost 5 bases, and 5 bases had no gene match. CDR3: CASSPRDRGLEQYF. CDR3 nucleotides: TGTGCCAGCAGCCCCCGGGACAGGGGGCTCGAGCAGTACTTC. Looking up the rest from reference TRBV7-9 and TRBJ2-7 gives the full variable domain: DTGVSQNPRHKITKRGQNVTFRCDPISEHNRLYWYRQTLGQGPEFLTYFQNEAQLEKSRLLSDRFSAERPKGSFSTLEIQRTEQGDSAMYLCASSPRDRGLEQYFGPGTRLTVT.

This chain connects TRBV18 to TRBJ2-1, with no clear D. Germline V lookup: CDR1 KGHSH, CDR2 LQKENI. This CDR3 region has 12 residues. V lost 6 bases and J 10 bases, leaving 13 bases between the germline ends. The DNA of the CDR3 is TGTGCCAGCTCCCCCCCTAACTACGAGCAGTTCTTC. Translated: CASSPPNYEQFF.